Shown below are 20 T cell receptor beta chains from a single sample sequenced in a study of CD8+ T cells in alopecia areata. Extracted from the samples, RNA was reverse transcribed into cDNA to serve as the sequencing template. Repertoires were generated with immunoSEQ multiplex PCR, while TCRdb's copy carries only in-frame clones and drops some. The sample has around 210,000 clones, about 56% seen once. The material sequenced was CD8+ T cells sorted from blood. The receptors derive from a human donor in good health.

V usage is TRBV2 and J usage is TRBJ1-6; possibly TRBD1 for D (6 bases). The CDR3 runs to 17 residues. Germline V gene lookup returns CDR1 SNHLY and CDR2 FYNNEI. Trimming cost V 4 bases and J 1 base, with 14 bases left between them. DNA for the CDR3: TGTGCCAGCAGTGGACAGGTGGGGGAGTCCTATAATTCACCCCTCCACTTT. It specifies CASSGQVGESYNSPLHF.

The chain links TRBV5-5 to TRBJ2-3, with a tentative D call TRBD2 (6 bases). CDR1 and CDR2 (germline): SGHKS, YYEKEE (reference sequence). The CDR3 is 15 amino acids. V lost 2 bases to trimming and J lost 4 bases, with 14 bases between them. As DNA, the CDR3 is TGTGCCAGCAGCTTAACCGCGGGGAAAGCAGATACGCAGTATTTT. Translation gives CASSLTAGKADTQYF.

The CDR3 is CASSGGGQETQYF. DNA for the CDR3: TGTGCCAGCAGCGGCGGGGGACAAGAGACCCAGTACTTC. V is TRBV5-6 and J is TRBJ2-5; 7 nucleotides align to TRBD2. Germline V gene sequence: CDR1 SGHDT, CDR2 YYEEEE. This CDR3 contains 13 residues. With V trimmed by 4 bases and J by 2 bases, 2 bases remained unmatched.

This clone has only a few counts. The chain couples TRBV25-1 to TRBJ1-5; D is ambiguous. CDR1 and CDR2 (germline): MGHDK, SYGVNS. The germline V and J ends were trimmed by 4 bases and 0 bases, with 7 bases remaining between them. This CDR3 region has 14 residues. This CDR3 is CASSGGDSNQPQHF. CDR3 DNA: TGTGCCAGCAGTGGCGGGGATAGCAATCAGCCCCAGCATTTT.

The chain combines TRBV5-6 with TRBJ2-6; D is unclear. V was clipped by 0 bases and J by 0 bases, with 10 bases between them. From germline, CDR1 is SGHDT and CDR2 YYEEEE. This CDR3 is built from 17 residues. CDR3 nucleotide sequence: TGTGCCAGCAGCTTGGACGTGTCCCCCTCTGGGGCCAACGTCCTGACTTTC. Protein: CASSLDVSPSGANVLTF.

The chain carries TRBV29-1 and TRBJ2-5, with a tentative D call TRBD1 (6 bases). Germline CDR1 is SQVTM and CDR2 is ANQGSEA. The V end lost 2 bases, the J end lost 5 bases, and 21 bases lay between the germline ends. The CDR3 contains 16 residues. The CDR3 is CSVEKEQGLTGETQYF. The CDR3 DNA reads as TGCAGCGTTGAAAAGGAACAGGGCCTAACAGGGGAGACCCAGTACTTC.

The chain employs TRBV12-5 and TRBJ1-2; D call uncertain. V lost 7 bases, J lost 6 bases, and 18 bases lay in between. CDR1 is LGHNT and CDR2 is FRNRAP in the germline V gene. The CDR3 consists of 14 residues. For the CDR3, the DNA is TGTGCTAGTGACGCGGCCTCCGCCGGACATGGCTACACCTTC. Translated, it gives CASDAASAGHGYTF.

This clone was detected only a few times. The chain employs TRBV7-2 and TRBJ2-7; D may be TRBD1 or TRBD2 (5 bases each). Germline assignment: CDR1 SGHTA and CDR2 FQGNSA. V was trimmed by 6 bases and J by 1 base, leaving 16 bases between them. This CDR3 comprises 15 residues. In DNA, the CDR3 is TGTGCCAGCAGTCACGGTGACGGGGCGTCCTACGAGCAGTACTTC. It specifies CASSHGDGASYEQYF.

V usage is TRBV5-6 and J usage is TRBJ2-3, with a possible D match to TRBD1 (6 bases). The CDR3 consists of 17 residues. Germline V gene data show CDR1 as SGHDT and CDR2 as YYEEEE. The V gene lost 2 bases and the J gene lost 2 bases, with 18 bases spanning the gap. CDR3 in amino acids: CASSFPGALSLTDTQYF. The DNA for the CDR3 is TGTGCCAGCAGCTTCCCAGGGGCCCTATCCCTCACAGATACGCAGTATTTT. Full variable domain (remainder filled in from reference TRBV5-6 and TRBJ2-3): DAGVTQSPTHLIKTRGQQVTLRCSPKSGHDTVSWYQQALGQGPQFIFQYYEEEERQRGNFPDRFSGHQFPNYSSELNVNALLLGDSALYLCASSFPGALSLTDTQYFGPGTRLTVL.

This chain connects TRBV29-1 to TRBJ2-1; TRBD1 matches at 9 bases. V was pared by 1 base and J by 5 bases, with 3 bases of the junction left unmatched. The CDR3 sequence is 14 residues long. Germline CDR1 is SQVTM and CDR2 is ANQGSEA. CDR3 nucleotides: TGCAGCGTTGAAGGGGACAGGGATGACAATGAGCAGTTCTTC. Translation: CSVEGDRDDNEQFF.

This clone was detected a few times. This sequence joins TRBV6-5 and TRBJ1-5; possibly TRBD1 for D (5 bases). The length of the CDR3 is 15 residues. CDR1 is MNHEY, CDR2 SVGAGI, per germline. Trimming took off 7 bases at V and 0 bases at J, with 13 bases between the two ends. CDR3 nucleotides: TGTGCCAGCAAGGGGATCGGGCTTAGCAATCAGCCCCAGCATTTT. Its translation: CASKGIGLSNQPQHF.

The J gene is TRBJ2-3, the V gene TRBV5-4; 11 bases are shared with TRBD2. Germline CDR1 reads SGHNT; CDR2 reads YYREEE (reference sequence). Unmatched junction bases numbered 7, after V lost 4 bases and J lost 6 bases. The CDR3 extends over 15 amino acids. This CDR3 reads CASSISGGAVDTQYF. The CDR3 DNA reads TGTGCCAGCAGCATTAGCGGGGGGGCGGTTGATACGCAGTATTTT.

The rearrangement links TRBV6-6 to TRBJ2-5, with D perhaps matching TRBD1 (6 bases). The V and J ends lost 6 bases and 1 base respectively, with 9 bases between them. Germline assignment: CDR1 MNHNY and CDR2 SVGAGI (reference sequence). This CDR3 comprises 13 residues. The CDR3 loop is CASRQGSQETQYF. For the CDR3, the DNA is TGTGCCAGCAGACAGGGAAGCCAAGAGACCCAGTACTTC.

The chain joins TRBV29-1 to TRBJ2-7; 7 positions agree with TRBD1. The V gene end was trimmed by 5 bases and the J gene end by 0 bases; junction bases not matched to a gene: 1. The CDR3 spans 12 residues. From germline, CDR1 is SQVTM and CDR2 ANQGSEA. CDR3 loop: CSVWDSSYEQYF. CDR3 DNA sequence: TGCAGCGTTTGGGACAGCTCCTACGAGCAGTACTTC.

The V call is TRBV7-2, the J call TRBJ1-1; tentatively, D is TRBD1 (5 bases). Germline CDR1 SGHTA, CDR2 FQGNSA. This CDR3 is built from 12 residues. The V end lost 8 bases, the J end lost 3 bases, and 10 bases lay between the germline ends. Here the CDR3 DNA reads TGTGCCAGCGGGGAAGGGGACACTGAAGCTTTCTTT. Protein sequence: CASGEGDTEAFF.

The chain recombines TRBV29-1 with TRBJ2-5; D unresolved. V lost 3 bases and J lost 1, with 9 bases in between. Germline values: CDR1 SQVTM, CDR2 ANQGSEA. The CDR3 contains 13 residues. The CDR3 sequence is CSVDPGFQETQYF. CDR3 bases: TGCAGCGTTGATCCAGGTTTCCAAGAGACCCAGTACTTC.

The chain employs TRBV7-6 and TRBJ2-5; D gene unclear. Germline lookup yields CDR1 SGHVS and CDR2 FNYEAQ. V lost 2 bases and J 5 bases, leaving 3 bases between the germline ends. The CDR3 length is 11 residues. CDR3 amino acids: CASSLLETQYF. The CDR3 nucleotides are TGTGCCAGCAGCTTATTGGAGACCCAGTACTTC.

The chain uses TRBV7-9 and TRBJ2-3; 9 nucleotides agree with TRBD1. From germline, CDR1 is SEHNR and CDR2 FQNEAQ (reference sequence). The trim removed 8 bases at V and 4 bases at J, leaving 10 bases unmatched. The CDR3 runs 15 residues. In DNA, the CDR3 is TGTGCCAGCTCCCTGGGGGACAGGGCTGCAGATACGCAGTATTTT. It translates to CASSLGDRAADTQYF.

The chain carries TRBV13 and TRBJ1-2; no firm D call. The germline gives CDR1 PRHDT, CDR2 FYEKMQ (reference sequence). This CDR3 is 13 amino acids long. Trimming pared 3 bases from V and 6 bases from J, leaving 11 bases between. CDR3 coding DNA: TGTGCCAGCAGCTTCCCTGGTATGGATGGCTACACCTTC. It encodes CASSFPGMDGYTF.

V is TRBV6-6 and J is TRBJ1-5; TRBD1 matches at 7 bases. V was pared by 5 bases and J by 3 bases, with 1 base of the junction left unmatched. Germline CDR1 and CDR2: MNHNY and SVGAGI (reference sequence). The CDR3 length is 13 residues. The CDR3 sequence is CASSQGVNQPQHF. The CDR3 region has the DNA TGTGCCAGCAGTCAGGGGGTCAATCAGCCCCAGCATTTT.